The present TCR beta chain was sequenced within a study of response to subunit inactivated influenza vaccine. MiXCR, applied by TCRdb to the RT-PCR reads, yields one record per CDR3 protein. The sample shows about 540,000 distinct CDR3 sequences, approximately 22% of them seen only once. This clonotype was seen at least ten times. This CDR3 has 13 amino acids. Germline CDR1 reads MDHEN; CDR2 reads SYDVKM. V lost 4 bases to trimming and J lost 0 bases, with 6 bases between them. These data were likewise used in another study, on T cells expressing NK-cell markers. This second study notes: What made the TCR beta cDNA was 5'RACE template switching with UMIs.

This specimen was CD4+ T cells sorted from PBMCs, taken roughly 12 days after vaccination. This chain uses TRBV28 with TRBJ2-5; no clear D gene. The receptor was derived from a man in his forties or fifties who received an inactivated influenza vaccine. The CDR3 nucleotides are TGTGCCAGCAGTTCCCAACACCAAGAGACCCAGTACTTC. The encoded protein is CASSSQHQETQYF. Drawing the rest from reference TRBV28 and TRBJ2-5, the complete variable domain is DVKVTQSSRYLVKRTGEKVFLECVQDMDHENMFWYRQDPGLGLRLIYFSYDVKMKEKGDIPEGYSVSREKKERFSLILESASTNQTSMYLCASSSQHQETQYFGPGTRLLVL.